What follows are 23 T cell receptor beta chains derived from one specimen sequenced in a study of blood T cell repertoires in COVID-19. Method: immunoSEQ multiplex PCR; TCRdb's copy keeps in-frame clones and lacks some. The sample has approximately 140,000 clones, roughly 90% seen once. Sequencing was performed on PBMCs or T cells enriched from blood (not recorded which). These receptors came from a woman aged 25 to 45 with acute COVID-19.

The chain carries TRBV5-8 and TRBJ2-6, with 7 bases aligning to TRBD1. This CDR3 comprises 18 residues. Losses at the gene ends were 4 bases for V and 3 bases for J; bases not matched to a gene: 13. CDR1 and CDR2 (germline): SGHTS, YDEGEE. The CDR3 DNA follows: TGTGCCAGCAGCCCACGACAGGGTCGGAGTAGTGGGGCCAACGTCCTGACTTTC. It specifies CASSPRQGRSSGANVLTF.

The chain couples TRBV29-1 to TRBJ1-2; a weak D match, TRBD1 (6 bases). V gave up 6 bases and J gave up 3 bases, with 11 bases separating them. Germline loops: CDR1 SQVTM, CDR2 ANQGSEA. This CDR3 has 12 residues. CDR3 region: CSVERTDYGYTF. The CDR3 DNA follows: TGCAGCGTAGAAAGGACAGACTATGGCTACACCTTC.

The chain recombines TRBV5-3 with TRBJ2-4, with unresolved D. TRBV5-3 qualifies as an ORF whose function is uncertain. Trimming stripped 4 bases from V and 2 bases from J, with 7 bases between. The CDR3 runs 13 residues. The DNA for the CDR3 is TGTGCCAGAAGCCCTAGAACCAAAAACATTCAGTACTTC. Translation gives CARSPRTKNIQYF.

The V and J genes are TRBV4-3 and TRBJ1-1, with 8 bases matching TRBD1. The germline gives CDR1 LGHNA, CDR2 YSLEER. The V segment lost 4 bases and the J segment 4 bases; nucleotides outside the gene matches: 2. The CDR3 has 13 residues. CDR3 in DNA: TGCGCCAGCAGCCGAGACAGGGGCACTGAAGCTTTCTTT. Amino acid sequence: CASSRDRGTEAFF.

CDR3 sequence reads: CASSVQTDNTDTQYF. For the CDR3, the DNA is TGTGCCAGCAGTGTTCAGACGGACAACACAGATACGCAGTATTTT. The V call is TRBV6-2 or TRBV6-3, the J call TRBJ2-3, with D maybe TRBD1 (5 bases). Per germline, CDR1 MNHEY and CDR2 SVGEGT. This CDR3 contains 15 residues. V was trimmed by 5 bases and J by 2 bases, leaving 14 bases between them.

V is TRBV7-2 and J is TRBJ2-1; 10 bases line up with TRBD1. Germline CDR1 and CDR2: SGHTA and FQGNSA. This CDR3 comprises 19 residues. J gave up 5 bases and V 6 bases, and 19 bases lay outside the gene matches. CDR3 in amino acids: CASSRRDRGFRGGNNEQFF. The CDR3 region has the DNA TGTGCCAGCAGTCGCCGGGACAGGGGTTTCCGAGGAGGGAACAATGAGCAGTTCTTC.

V usage is TRBV11-1 and J usage is TRBJ1-1; the match to TRBD1 covers 11 bases. The CDR3 runs 16 residues. Trimming removed 4 bases from V and 1 base from J; junction bases left unmatched: 5. Germline values: CDR1 SGHAT, CDR2 FQDESV (reference sequence). CDR3 region: CASSSRTGGANTEAFF. The CDR3 DNA follows: TGTGCCAGCAGCTCAAGGACAGGGGGCGCGAACACTGAAGCTTTCTTT.

The J gene is TRBJ2-7, the V gene TRBV6-5, with 10 bases fitting TRBD2. The germline gives CDR1 MNHEY, CDR2 SVGAGI. The CDR3 spans 15 residues. V lost 4 bases, J lost 2 bases, and 5 bases stayed unmatched. As DNA, the CDR3 is TGTGCCAGCAGTTTACGACTAGCGGGTACCTACGAGCAGTACTTC. Protein: CASSLRLAGTYEQYF.

The chain recombines TRBV30 with TRBJ2-1, with 13 bases matching TRBD2. V lost 7 bases, J lost 9 bases, and 6 bases stayed unmatched. The CDR3 totals 13 residues. Germline values: CDR1 GTSNPN, CDR2 SVGIG (reference sequence). DNA of the CDR3: TGTGCCTATGGGACTAGCGGGATTAGTGAGCAGTTCTTC. Its protein product is CAYGTSGISEQFF.

The genes are TRBV2 and TRBJ2-7, with TRBD2 matching over 11 bases. Germline CDR1 SNHLY, CDR2 FYNNEI. V trimming: 0 bases; J trimming: 4 bases; junction bases outside the gene matches: 8. The CDR3 totals 17 residues. The CDR3 DNA follows: TGTGCCAGCAGTGAAGCAGGGTGGGCTAGCGGGAGGTACGAGCAGTACTTC. Protein sequence: CASSEAGWASGRYEQYF.

This clone has a handful of counts. J is TRBJ1-5 and V is TRBV28, with D maybe TRBD1 (6 bases). Trimming removed 8 bases from V and 4 bases from J, with 15 bases in between. The CDR3 has 14 residues. The germline CDR1 and CDR2 sequences are MDHEN and SYDVKM. CDR3 sequence: CASLGGGYNQPQHF. CDR3 coding DNA: TGTGCCAGCTTGGGCGGGGGCTATAATCAGCCCCAGCATTTT.

The V and J genes are TRBV27 and TRBJ1-1, with D perhaps TRBD1 (6 bases). V was shortened by 5 bases and J by 1 base, with 11 bases between the two germline ends. From germline, CDR1 is MNHEY and CDR2 SMNVEV (reference sequence). The CDR3 sequence is 14 residues long. The CDR3 protein is CASSPPQGNTEAFF. Here the CDR3 DNA reads TGTGCCAGCAGTCCCCCACAGGGGAACACTGAAGCTTTCTTT.

The chain carries TRBV6-1 and TRBJ1-1; a possible D gene is TRBD1 (5 bases). In germline, CDR1 is MNHNS, CDR2 SASEGT. V lost 3 bases and J lost 1, with 12 bases in between. CDR3 size: 15 residues. CDR3 loop: CASSDAGLGNTEAFF. Here the CDR3 DNA reads TGTGCCAGCAGTGATGCGGGGCTGGGGAACACTGAAGCTTTCTTT.

This chain joins TRBV5-4 and TRBJ2-2; 8 positions match TRBD1. This CDR3 has 15 residues. J was trimmed by 3 bases and V by 4 bases; bases with no gene match: 5. CDR1 SGHNT and CDR2 YYREEE come from the germline V gene (reference sequence). The CDR3 region is CASSPRGHDTGELFF. CDR3 sequence (DNA): TGTGCCAGCAGCCCCAGGGGGCACGACACCGGGGAGCTGTTTTTT.

The table lists this clone with a count of one. V gene TRBV7-2 combines with J gene TRBJ1-1, with D unclear. The CDR3 runs to 15 residues. Germline V gene lookup returns CDR1 SGHTA and CDR2 FQGNSA. The V gene lost 7 bases and the J gene lost 3 bases, with 18 bases spanning the gap. CDR3: CASTPRAGWDTEAFF. CDR3 DNA: TGTGCCAGCACCCCCCGGGCGGGGTGGGACACTGAAGCTTTCTTT.

The chain has TRBV7-2 and TRBJ2-7, with 7 nucleotides matching TRBD1. The V gene's germline CDR1 is SGHTA and CDR2 FQGNSA. Trimming removed 4 bases from V and 3 bases from J; junction bases left unmatched: 6. The CDR3 has 14 residues. CDR3 coding DNA: TGTGCCAGCAGCTCTTGGACAGGAGACTACGAGCAGTACTTC. As protein: CASSSWTGDYEQYF.

The J gene is TRBJ1-2, the V gene TRBV7-8; no clear D gene. The CDR3 loop spans 13 amino acids. Trimming took 1 base from V and 8 from J, leaving 11 bases between them. Germline CDR1 is SGHVS and CDR2 is FQNEAQ. CDR3 protein: CASSLGYGFGYTF. CDR3 sequence (DNA): TGTGCCAGCAGCTTAGGATACGGGTTCGGCTACACCTTC.

CDR3 region: CASSSPGGRETQYF. The CDR3 nucleotides read TGTGCCAGCAGCTCTCCGGGGGGGAGGGAGACCCAGTACTTC. The V and J genes are TRBV7-2 and TRBJ2-5; 8 nucleotides agree with TRBD2. Germline V CDR1 and CDR2: SGHTA, FQGNSA. The CDR3 consists of 14 residues. Trimming at V came to 4 bases and at J to 5 bases, leaving 6 bases not matched to a gene.

V gene TRBV28 combines with J gene TRBJ1-2; D remains ambiguous. CDR1 and CDR2 (germline): MDHEN, SYDVKM. There are 13 residues in the CDR3. Trimming shortened V by 5 bases and J by 8 bases, and 15 bases separated the two germline ends. CDR3 loop: CASSTPTLEGYTF. The CDR3 nucleotides read TGTGCCAGCAGTACCCCCACCTTGGAGGGCTACACCTTC.

This chain connects TRBV11-2 to TRBJ2-7; 11 positions agree with TRBD2. Germline V gene data show CDR1 as SGHAT and CDR2 as FQNNGV. The CDR3 totals 17 residues. Trimming removed 3 bases from V and 0 bases from J; junction bases left unmatched: 7. CDR3 in amino acids: CASSLGPGTSGSYEQYF. As DNA, the CDR3 is TGTGCCAGCAGCTTGGGCCCCGGGACTAGCGGCTCCTACGAGCAGTACTTC. Full variable domain (missing parts from reference TRBV11-2 and TRBJ2-7): EAGVAQSPRYKIIEKRQSVAFWCNPISGHATLYWYQQILGQGPKLLIQFQNNGVVDDSQLPKDRFSAERLKGVDSTLKIQPAKLEDSAVYLCASSLGPGTSGSYEQYFGPGTRLTVT.

This clone was seen only once. The chain has TRBV6-1 and TRBJ1-2, with 7 nucleotides matching TRBD1. The CDR3 is 14 residues long. Trimming took 5 bases from V and 8 from J; bases not matched to a gene: 11. Per germline, CDR1 MNHNS and CDR2 SASEGT. CDR3 sequence reads: CASSYTGGGGGYTF. Here the CDR3 DNA reads TGTGCCAGCAGTTATACGGGAGGGGGCGGCGGCTACACCTTC.

The J gene is TRBJ2-5, the V gene TRBV28, with D possibly being TRBD2 (5 bases). Germline CDR1 and CDR2: MDHEN and SYDVKM. The CDR3 is 15 amino acids. Trimming took 4 bases from V and 3 from J, leaving 15 bases between them. The chain's CDR3 is CASSSFRREEETQYF. The CDR3 DNA is TGTGCCAGCAGTTCCTTCCGACGGGAAGAAGAGACCCAGTACTTC. The full variable domain, its missing parts supplied by reference TRBV28 and TRBJ2-5, is DVKVTQSSRYLVKRTGEKVFLECVQDMDHENMFWYRQDPGLGLRLIYFSYDVKMKEKGDIPEGYSVSREKKERFSLILESASTNQTSMYLCASSSFRREEETQYFGPGTRLLVL.

The gene calls are TRBV18 and TRBJ2-1; TRBD1 might be the D (6 bases). V dropped 5 bases and J dropped 0 bases, with 11 bases sitting between them. Germline V lookup: CDR1 KGHSH, CDR2 LQKENI. The CDR3 contains 15 residues. The CDR3 here is CASSEQGDSYNEQFF. The CDR3 DNA is TGTGCCAGCTCAGAACAGGGTGACTCCTACAATGAGCAGTTCTTC.